The entry below describes one T cell receptor beta chain. Its antigen remains unknown. The sample comes from a study of shared clonotypes between healthy human individuals. Background on the study: There were three CD4 naive, three CD4 memory, two CD8 naive and one CD8 memory plates per donor. General study results and limits: The low donor count limited represented genetic and exposure-history diversity.

Trimming shortened V by 4 bases and J by 6 bases, and 10 bases separated the two germline ends. The CDR3 is 12 residues long. Germline V gene data show CDR1 as MDHEN and CDR2 as SYDVKM. The data were produced by immunoSEQ multiplex PCR, yet TCRdb's version contains in-frame clones alone and is incomplete. The table records about 1.1 million clones, approximately 80% of them present only once. The chain combines TRBV28 with TRBJ2-7; D is uncertain. The TCR sequence derives from a man between 18 and 29 years old in good health. Some clones in this sample may be carry-over from other donors' samples. Sequencing used memory CD4+ T cells from PBMCs. The subset is: CD45RA-negative fraction. The DNA for the CDR3 is TGTGCCAGCAGTTCTAGAACCAGCGAGCAGTACTTC. Its protein product is CASSSRTSEQYF. Supplemented by reference TRBV28 and TRBJ2-7, the full variable domain reads DVKVTQSSRYLVKRTGEKVFLECVQDMDHENMFWYRQDPGLGLRLIYFSYDVKMKEKGDIPEGYSVSREKKERFSLILESASTNQTSMYLCASSSRTSEQYFGPGTRLTVT.